Listed below are T cell receptor beta chains from one sample, sequenced in a study of T cell responses to AZD1222 COVID-19 vaccine. Here immunoSEQ multiplex PCR was the method, and the copy in TCRdb shows in-frame clones only, minus some. The sample includes about 120,000 clones, 75% to 95% of them seen just once. Sequenced material: peripheral blood, taken 28 days after the second dose of the MenACWY control vaccine. The origin of the receptors is an adult who received the MenACWY meningococcal vaccine as a control. Each CDR3 is given with its conserved first and last residue. The D gene is left open where the match is weak. Not every row has a clone size; where given, it reads once, few, many or a size class.

v_gene	d_gene	abundance	j_gene	CDR3aa	CDR3nt
TRBV5-5	TRBD1	-	TRBJ2-4	CASSLGTGVDIQYF	TGTGCCAGCAGCTTGGGGACAGGGGTGGACATTCAGTACTTC
TRBV20-1	-	-	TRBJ2-5	CSASGGTQYF	TGCAGTGCTAGCGGAGGGACCCAGTACTTC
TRBV15	TRBD2	-	TRBJ2-3	CATSSRTSGRASPDTQYF	TGTGCCACCAGCAGCCGGACTAGCGGGAGGGCCAGCCCAGATACGCAGTATTTT
TRBV27	TRBD2	-	TRBJ2-5	CASSIRTSGGVQETQYF	TGTGCCAGCAGTATACGAACTAGCGGGGGAGTACAAGAGACCCAGTACTTC
TRBV15	-	-	TRBJ2-3	CATSREDFDTDTQYF	TGTGCCACCAGCAGAGAGGACTTCGACACAGATACGCAGTATTTT
TRBV10-3	TRBD2	-	TRBJ2-1	CAISRTSGRAREQFF	TGTGCCATCAGCAGGACTAGCGGGAGGGCCCGCGAGCAGTTCTTC
TRBV2	-	-	TRBJ2-7	CASSERQARYEQYF	TGTGCCAGCAGTGAACGCCAGGCCCGCTACGAGCAGTACTTC
TRBV7-9	TRBD1	-	TRBJ2-3	CASSRTGSTDTQYF	TGTGCCAGCAGCAGGACAGGGAGCACAGATACGCAGTATTTT
TRBV28	-	-	TRBJ1-2	CASSQLGWVGYTF	TGTGCCAGCAGTCAATTGGGCTGGGTTGGCTACACCTTC
TRBV7-9	-	-	TRBJ2-7	CASSLSPSYSYEQYF	TGTGCCAGCAGCTTATCGCCTAGTTACTCCTACGAGCAGTACTTC
TRBV15	-	-	TRBJ1-5	CATSTSRPGGNQPQHF	TGTGCCACCAGCACTAGCCGACCGGGCGGCAATCAGCCCCAGCATTTT
TRBV14	-	-	TRBJ1-4	CASSHQIGGEKLFF	TGTGCCAGCAGCCACCAGATAGGCGGTGAAAAACTGTTTTTT
TRBV4-3	-	-	TRBJ2-1	CASGPGPSLYNEQFF	TGCGCCAGCGGGCCGGGACCCAGCCTTTACAATGAGCAGTTCTTC
TRBV28	-	medium-sized	TRBJ1-5	CASTLPGKAQPQHF	TGTGCCAGCACCCTCCCAGGGAAAGCTCAGCCCCAGCATTTT
TRBV6-5	TRBD1	-	TRBJ2-2	CASSYSLSGGTGELFF	TGTGCCAGCAGTTACTCGTTGTCAGGGGGCACCGGGGAGCTGTTTTTT
TRBV6-2/TRBV6-3	-	few	TRBJ1-1	CASSYTALGGTEAFF	TGTGCCAGCAGTTACACCGCCTTAGGGGGCACTGAAGCTTTCTTT
TRBV19	-	-	TRBJ2-3	CASRRAGTDTQYF	TGTGCCAGTAGACGGGCCGGCACAGATACGCAGTATTTT
TRBV3-1/TRBV3-2	TRBD1	few	TRBJ1-6	CASSQRTGGSPLHF	TGTGCCAGCAGCCAACGGACAGGTGGCTCACCCCTCCACTTT
TRBV18	-	-	TRBJ2-2	CASSDGNTGELFF	TGTGCCAGCTCAGACGGGAACACCGGGGAGCTGTTTTTT
TRBV15	-	once	TRBJ1-4	CATSRGEKLFF	TGTGCCACCAGCAGGGGCGAAAAACTGTTTTTT
TRBV3-1/TRBV3-2	-	-	TRBJ2-5	CASSQGGRAQYF	TGTGCCAGCAGCCAAGGGGGGCGAGCCCAGTACTTC
TRBV7-8	TRBD2	once	TRBJ2-2	CASSLVASGAYYGELFF	TGTGCCAGCAGCTTAGTCGCGAGCGGGGCGTATTACGGGGAGCTGTTTTTT
TRBV5-1	-	-	TRBJ1-4	CASSYGQLATNEKLFF	TGCGCCAGCTCTTATGGACAACTCGCAACTAATGAAAAACTGTTTTTT
TRBV18	-	-	TRBJ2-1	CASSPRAGDNEQFF	TGTGCCAGCTCACCCCGAGCTGGGGACAATGAGCAGTTCTTC
TRBV14	-	-	TRBJ1-2	CASSLNRAAGGYTF	TGTGCCAGCAGCCTCAATCGGGCAGCAGGAGGCTACACCTTC
TRBV21-1	-	-	TRBJ1-4	CASSGSRGKLFF	TGTGCCAGCAGCGGATCCAGGGGCAAACTGTTTTTT
TRBV24-1	TRBD1	-	TRBJ2-5	CATSDPGQPSETQYF	TGTGCCACCAGTGATCCGGGACAGCCGAGTGAGACCCAGTACTTC
TRBV6-1	-	-	TRBJ1-2	CASSEIRGPGYTF	TGTGCCAGCAGTGAAATACGAGGGCCCGGCTACACCTTC
TRBV19	-	-	TRBJ1-1	CASTRNTEAFF	TGTGCCAGTACCAGAAACACTGAAGCTTTCTTT
TRBV13	-	-	TRBJ2-2	CASSYRDTRAGELFF	TGTGCCAGCAGTTATCGGGACACCCGGGCCGGGGAGCTGTTTTTT
TRBV9	TRBD2	-	TRBJ2-5	CASSGPGLAENQYF	TGTGCCAGCAGCGGCCCGGGACTAGCGGAGAACCAGTACTTC
TRBV28	TRBD1	-	TRBJ2-7	CASRPPGQGAGEQYF	TGTGCCAGCAGACCACCGGGACAGGGGGCTGGCGAGCAGTACTTC
TRBV5-1	TRBD1	-	TRBJ1-1	CASSLITGVSNTEAFF	TGCGCCAGCAGCTTGATAACAGGGGTCTCAAACACTGAAGCTTTCTTT
TRBV11-3	TRBD2	few	TRBJ2-1	CASSLGLAGPSGNEQFF	TGTGCCAGCAGCCTCGGACTAGCGGGACCATCAGGGAATGAGCAGTTCTTC
TRBV9	-	-	TRBJ2-1	CASSVRSGSSYNEQFF	TGTGCCAGCAGCGTACGGTCGGGCAGCTCCTACAATGAGCAGTTCTTC
TRBV7-3	-	-	TRBJ2-3	CASSFGGNTDTQYF	TGTGCCAGCAGCTTTGGAGGGAATACAGATACGCAGTATTTT
TRBV28	TRBD2	-	TRBJ2-1	CASRSGRGYNEQFF	TGTGCCAGCAGATCCGGGAGGGGTTACAATGAGCAGTTCTTC
TRBV29-1	TRBD1	-	TRBJ1-5	CSVDGTGHGNQPQHF	TGCAGCGTCGACGGGACAGGGCATGGCAATCAGCCCCAGCATTTT
TRBV11-2	-	-	TRBJ2-5	CASSLLAWEETQYF	TGTGCCAGCAGCCTCCTTGCATGGGAAGAGACCCAGTACTTC
TRBV2	TRBD1	-	TRBJ1-2	CASSGQVTDGYTF	TGTGCCAGCTCCGGACAGGTTACGGATGGCTACACCTTC
TRBV7-3	TRBD2	once	TRBJ2-1	CASSFTGGNYNEQFF	TGTGCCAGCAGCTTCACGGGAGGGAACTACAATGAGCAGTTCTTC
TRBV6-5	-	-	TRBJ1-2	CASSSFGHYTNYGYTF	TGTGCCAGCAGTTCCTTCGGACACTACACTAACTATGGCTACACCTTC
TRBV6-1	-	-	TRBJ1-3	CASSSQGGRGNTIYF	TGTGCCAGCAGTTCCCAGGGAGGCAGGGGAAACACCATATATTTT
TRBV5-1	-	-	TRBJ1-2	CASSWGRRDIYGYTF	TGCGCCAGCAGCTGGGGTCGGAGGGACATTTATGGCTACACCTTC
TRBV11-3	-	-	TRBJ1-3	CASSATGRSGNTIYF	TGTGCCAGCAGCGCTACAGGCCGCTCTGGAAACACCATATATTTT
TRBV5-1	-	-	TRBJ1-2	CASSLVVGNYGYTF	TGCGCCAGCAGCTTGGTTGTCGGAAACTATGGCTACACCTTC
TRBV7-9	TRBD2	-	TRBJ2-3	CASSSTSGGSDTQYF	TGTGCCAGCAGCTCGACTAGCGGGGGGTCAGATACGCAGTATTTT
TRBV28	-	-	TRBJ2-3	CASSPWSSTDTQYF	TGTGCCAGCAGTCCCTGGTCCTCCACAGATACGCAGTATTTT